The 25 T cell receptor beta chains given below trace back to one sample, sequenced in a study of CD8 T cells in ankylosing spondylitis. TCRdb reanalysed the 5' RACE reads using MiXCR and keeps one entry per CDR3 protein. The repertoire holds some 270,000 distinct CDR3 sequences, more than 25% seen once, with around 4.4% in the top ten. Sequencing was done on a sample of blood, either unsorted or a sorted T cell fraction (not recorded which). Every receptor here comes from a male donor with ankylosing spondylitis or in good health (not recorded which).

This clonotype turned up a few times. The chain's CDR3 is CSASGLADSSLGTDTQYF. DNA of the CDR3: TGCAGTGCTAGTGGACTAGCGGACTCATCTTTGGGCACAGATACGCAGTATTTT. The V and J genes are TRBV20-1 and TRBJ2-3, with 10 positions matching TRBD2. Germline CDR1 DFQATT, CDR2 SNEGSKA (reference sequence). The CDR3 spans 18 residues. Germline trimming cut 3 bases from V and 1 base from J; bases unmatched to any gene: 13.

This clonotype turned up a few times. This chain connects TRBV20-1 to TRBJ2-7; D gene unclear. CDR3 length: 14 amino acids. Germline values: CDR1 DFQATT, CDR2 SNEGSKA (reference sequence). V was cut by 5 bases and J by 2 bases, with 16 bases left in between. The CDR3, as DNA: TGCAGTGCTGACCGGGTGAGCAGAGCCTACGAGCAGTACTTC. This translates into CSADRVSRAYEQYF.

In this sample, this clonotype turned up a few times. This chain uses TRBV6-4 with TRBJ1-2; tentative D call: TRBD1 (5 bases). The germline V gene has CDR1 MRHNA and CDR2 SNTAGT. The length of the CDR3 is 16 residues. V was cut by 6 bases and J by 7 bases, with 24 bases left in between. CDR3 nucleotides: TGTGCCAGCAGGCCCGGTAGGGGAAATACCCTCGGTGGCTACACCTTC. Translation: CASRPGRGNTLGGYTF.

This chain uses TRBV6-1 with TRBJ2-7; TRBD1 might be the D (5 bases). V lost 3 bases and J 0 bases, leaving 15 bases between the germline ends. The CDR3 has 16 residues. CDR1 is MNHNS and CDR2 is SASEGT in the germline V gene. DNA of the CDR3: TGTGCCAGCAGTGACCTCTTTGGGGCGGTCTCCTACGAGCAGTACTTC. The encoded protein is CASSDLFGAVSYEQYF.

The table lists this clonotype with a few counts. This sequence joins TRBV28 and TRBJ1-2; D is uncertain. The CDR3 sequence is 12 residues long. V was cut by 3 bases and J by 2 bases, with 4 bases left in between. CDR1 is MDHEN, CDR2 SYDVKM, per germline. The CDR3 sequence is CASSLVNYGYTF. CDR3 nucleotides: TGTGCCAGCAGTTTGGTCAACTATGGCTACACCTTC.

This clonotype was detected a few times. The chain combines TRBV5-1 with TRBJ2-1; possibly TRBD1 for D (6 bases). This CDR3 contains 15 residues. Germline CDR1 is SGHRS and CDR2 is YFSETQ. V shed 4 bases and J shed 0 bases, with 11 bases lying between them. In DNA, the CDR3 is TGCGCCAGCAGCAAGGACAGCCCCTCCTACAATGAGCAGTTCTTC. It is translated as CASSKDSPSYNEQFF.

This clonotype was seen ten or more times. The CDR3 sequence: CASSRQGYEQYF. The CDR3 coding sequence is TGTGCCAGCAGCCGGCAGGGGTACGAGCAGTACTTC. The chain recombines TRBV4-2 with TRBJ2-7, with D perhaps TRBD1 (6 bases). The CDR3 length is 12 residues. Trimming took off 4 bases at V and 4 bases at J, with 8 bases between the two ends. Germline-derived CDR1 and CDR2 are LGHNA and YNFKEQ.

The sample holds a few counts of this clonotype. The J gene is TRBJ1-4, the V gene TRBV9; D is unclear. The CDR3 has 14 amino acids. CDR1 is SGDLS, CDR2 YYNGEE, per germline. Trimming removed 2 bases from V and 3 bases from J, with 8 bases in between. The chain's CDR3 is CASSVEGANEKLFF. The CDR3 DNA sequence: TGTGCCAGCAGCGTGGAGGGAGCTAATGAAAAACTGTTTTTT.

This clonotype has just a few counts. CDR3 DNA: TGTGCCAGCAGGGAATACGAGCAGTACTTC. Amino acids: CASREYEQYF. The rearrangement links TRBV6-1 to TRBJ2-7, with D hard to call. Germline V lookup: CDR1 MNHNS, CDR2 SASEGT. The V gene lost 6 bases and the J gene lost 4 bases, with 4 bases spanning the gap. The CDR3 runs to 10 residues.

This rearrangement joins TRBV6-5 to TRBJ2-7; D perhaps matches TRBD1 (6 bases). Per the germline V gene, CDR1 is MNHEY and CDR2 is SVGAGI. The CDR3 sequence is 15 residues long. The V and J ends lost 0 bases and 0 bases respectively, with 9 bases between them. The CDR3 spells CASSYSSTGSYEQYF. As DNA, the CDR3 is TGTGCCAGCAGTTACTCCTCGACAGGCTCCTACGAGCAGTACTTC.

The chain uses TRBV6-5 and TRBJ1-1; D ambiguous. Germline V gene lookup returns CDR1 MNHEY and CDR2 SVGAGI. Trimming removed 1 base at V and 4 bases at J, with 10 bases between. The CDR3 totals 14 residues. CDR3 nucleotides: TGTGCCAGCAGTTACTGGGGTGAGGGCACTGAAGCTTTCTTT. It specifies CASSYWGEGTEAFF.

The rearrangement joins TRBV20-1 to TRBJ2-5, with D perhaps matching TRBD2 (7 bases). From germline, CDR1 is DFQATT and CDR2 SNEGSKA (reference sequence). CDR3 size: 14 residues. The CDR3 DNA is TGCTCCCCACAAAGGGGGGGTGGCCAAGAGACCCAGTACTTC. Its protein is CSPQRGGGQETQYF.

V is TRBV7-3 and J is TRBJ2-5, with 9 bases that match TRBD2. J gave up 4 bases and V 5 bases, and 2 bases lay outside the gene matches. The germline V gene encodes CDR1 SGHTA and CDR2 FQGTGA. This CDR3 has 13 residues. The CDR3 reads CASSRTSAETQYF. CDR3 sequence (DNA): TGTGCCAGCAGCCGGACTAGCGCAGAGACCCAGTACTTC.

The chain has TRBV5-1 and TRBJ2-3; 12 bases agree with TRBD2. Germline lookup yields CDR1 SGHRS and CDR2 YFSETQ. J was trimmed by 2 bases and V by 3 bases; bases with no gene match: 7. The CDR3 consists of 17 residues. CDR3 nucleotides: TGCGCCAGCAGCTCGGGACGGACTAGCGGGGACACAGATACGCAGTATTTT. Protein sequence: CASSSGRTSGDTDTQYF.

This clonotype appeared a few times. This rearrangement joins TRBV4-1 to TRBJ2-7; no clear D gene. Per germline, CDR1 MGHRA and CDR2 YSYEKL. The CDR3 is made up of 11 amino acids. V lost 4 bases and J 5 bases, leaving 6 bases between the germline ends. CDR3 bases: TGCGCCAGCAGCCGCTCAGACGAGCAGTACTTC. Amino acids: CASSRSDEQYF.

This chain's CDR3 is CSAAQGPGANVLTF. In nucleotides, the CDR3 is TGCAGTGCTGCACAGGGGCCCGGGGCCAACGTCCTGACTTTC. The V gene is TRBV20-1, the J gene TRBJ2-6; 7 bases fit TRBD1. Looked up from germline, CDR1 is DFQATT and CDR2 is SNEGSKA (reference sequence). After removal of 5 bases from V and 4 bases from J, the junction contained 5 bases not matched to a gene. The CDR3 loop spans 14 amino acids.

The chain employs TRBV12-3 or TRBV12-4 and TRBJ2-4; TRBD2 matches 8 bases. The V segment lost 8 bases and the J segment 3 bases; nucleotides outside the gene matches: 3. The CDR3 spans 13 residues. The CDR3 DNA reads TGTGCCAGCCGGGGGGGACTCAAAAACATTCAGTACTTC. This gives the protein CASRGGLKNIQYF.

This clonotype was seen just once. The chain employs TRBV20-1 and TRBJ1-2, with a tentative D call TRBD1 (5 bases). CDR3 length: 13 residues. V lost 0 bases and J lost 9, with 14 bases in between. From germline, CDR1 is DFQATT and CDR2 SNEGSKA (reference sequence). DNA for the CDR3: TGCAGTGCTAGAGATCCGGCAGGGAGGAGCTACACCTTC. It encodes CSARDPAGRSYTF.

This clonotype has more than one count but fewer than ten. CDR3 sequence reads: CSARPLEGSTGELFF. In DNA form, the CDR3 reads TGCAGTGCTAGACCACTTGAAGGGAGCACCGGGGAGCTGTTTTTT. This sequence joins TRBV20-1 and TRBJ2-2; the D gene is possibly TRBD2 (5 bases). V was shortened by 2 bases and J by 4 bases, with 14 bases between the two germline ends. The CDR3 contains 15 residues. Looked up from germline, CDR1 is DFQATT and CDR2 is SNEGSKA (reference sequence).

V and J are TRBV20-1 and TRBJ2-5, with 8 bases lining up with TRBD1. The CDR3 covers 12 residues. J lost 5 bases, V lost 6 bases, and 5 bases had no gene match. Germline CDR1 is DFQATT and CDR2 is SNEGSKA (reference sequence). The CDR3 DNA follows: TGCAGTGCCCCTCACAGGGGGGAGACCCAGTACTTC. Residues: CSAPHRGETQYF.

This sequence joins TRBV20-1 and TRBJ2-2; 11 nucleotides align to TRBD2. Germline V CDR1 and CDR2: DFQATT, SNEGSKA (reference sequence). Trimming at V came to 4 bases and at J to 4 bases, leaving 14 bases not matched to a gene. The CDR3 runs 18 residues. The CDR3 nucleotides read TGCAGTGCTATGAGGGGACTAGCGGTGGCCGGGGGCACCGGGGAGCTGTTTTTT. This sequence encodes CSAMRGLAVAGGTGELFF.

CDR3 sequence reads: CSVVGQVYEQYF. CDR3 in DNA: TGCAGCGTTGTTGGACAAGTCTACGAGCAGTACTTC. The genes are TRBV29-1 and TRBJ2-7; D is perhaps TRBD1 (5 bases). In germline, CDR1 is SQVTM, CDR2 ANQGSEA. The CDR3 spans 12 residues. The ends were cut back, 4 bases at V and 3 bases at J, with 10 bases in the middle.

The chain links TRBV12-3 or TRBV12-4 to TRBJ2-3, with D perhaps matching TRBD2 (5 bases). The CDR3 is 15 amino acids. Deletions cut 2 bases from V and 0 bases from J, with 9 bases between. The CDR3 protein is CASSLPADSTDTQYF. In DNA, the CDR3 is TGTGCCAGCAGTTTACCAGCGGATAGCACAGATACGCAGTATTTT.

This clonotype has a handful of counts. The chain uses TRBV5-6 and TRBJ2-5; TRBD2 matches at 8 bases. J was trimmed by 7 bases and V by 4 bases; bases with no gene match: 15. In germline, CDR1 is SGHDT, CDR2 YYEEEE. The length of the CDR3 is 16 residues. CDR3 in amino acids: CASSGRSGGRGATQYF. The CDR3 nucleotides are TGTGCCAGCAGCGGGAGGAGCGGGGGCCGAGGGGCGACCCAGTACTTC.

The V call is TRBV5-6, the J call TRBJ2-3; tentative D call: TRBD2 (5 bases). The CDR3 contains 13 residues. V lost 2 bases and J 11 bases, leaving 15 bases between the germline ends. The germline gives CDR1 SGHDT, CDR2 YYEEEE. The CDR3 loop is CASSFTGSIWQYF. In DNA form, the CDR3 reads TGTGCCAGCAGCTTCACGGGGAGTATCTGGCAGTATTTT.